The 21 T cell receptor beta chains below were found in one sample sequenced in a study of early T cells in non-severe SARS-CoV-2 infection. One entry per CDR3 protein, called by TCRdb with MiXCR from the 5' RACE reads. The profile shows tens of thousands of distinct CDR3 sequences, 5.5% to 7% of them singletons. The sample consisted of whole blood. The receptors shown here come from an adult who was a healthcare worker with PCR-confirmed SARS-CoV-2 infection or an uninfected control (not recorded which).

This clonotype was observed at least ten times. The V and J genes are TRBV6-5 and TRBJ2-2, with 7 nucleotides matching TRBD1. J gave up 2 bases and V 5 bases, and 5 bases lay outside the gene matches. The CDR3 length is 15 residues. Germline assignment: CDR1 MNHEY and CDR2 SVGAGI. This CDR3 reads CASSQGTDNTGELFF. CDR3 sequence (DNA): TGTGCCAGCAGTCAGGGGACAGACAACACCGGGGAGCTGTTTTTT.

This clonotype was counted ten times or more. J is TRBJ2-4 and V is TRBV23-1; TRBD2 matches at 7 bases. TRBV23-1 qualifies as an ORF whose function is uncertain. The V and J ends lost 11 bases and 3 bases, in that order; junction bases with no gene match: 10. This CDR3 spans 14 amino acids. The CDR3 spells CAGLAERNKNIQYF. CDR3 DNA sequence: TGCGCCGGTCTAGCGGAGAGAAACAAAAACATTCAGTACTTC.

The sample holds many counts of this clonotype. V gene TRBV20-1 combines with J gene TRBJ1-1; D is ambiguous. This CDR3 comprises 12 residues. V was trimmed by 6 bases and J by 6 bases, leaving 14 bases between them. Germline values: CDR1 DFQATT, CDR2 SNEGSKA (reference sequence). CDR3 sequence reads: CSATIMGAEAFF. In DNA form, the CDR3 reads TGCAGTGCCACTATAATGGGCGCTGAAGCTTTCTTT.

The table lists this clonotype with many counts. The rearrangement links TRBV25-1 to TRBJ2-7; 10 bases align to TRBD2. V was pared by 4 bases and J by 5 bases, with 11 bases of the junction left unmatched. The CDR3 runs to 16 residues. CDR1 and CDR2 (germline): MGHDK, SYGVNS. The CDR3 region is CASSGGLAGENDEQYF. In nucleotides, the CDR3 is TGTGCCAGCAGTGGGGGGCTAGCGGGAGAAAACGACGAGCAGTACTTC.

This clonotype was observed at least ten times. The chain couples TRBV29-1 to TRBJ2-2; D might be TRBD2 (6 bases). The germline CDR1 and CDR2 sequences are SQVTM and ANQGSEA. This CDR3 spans 16 amino acids. Trimming stripped 7 bases from V and 0 bases from J, with 18 bases between. This CDR3 is CSAVEIAASNTGELFF. In DNA, the CDR3 is TGCAGCGCAGTTGAGATAGCGGCGTCGAACACCGGGGAGCTGTTTTTT.

This clonotype was observed many times. V usage is TRBV29-1 and J usage is TRBJ1-3; a weak D match, TRBD1 (6 bases). The V end lost 4 bases, the J end lost 3 bases, and 10 bases lay between the germline ends. The CDR3 extends over 13 amino acids. Germline CDR1 reads SQVTM; CDR2 reads ANQGSEA. CDR3: CSVGQVFGNTIYF. DNA of the CDR3: TGCAGCGTTGGACAGGTTTTTGGAAACACCATATATTTT.

This clonotype was recorded at least ten times. In DNA, the CDR3 is TGTGCCAGCAGCCGGGGGCATTACCCAGATACGCAGTATTTT. As protein: CASSRGHYPDTQYF. The chain links TRBV3-1 to TRBJ2-3, with D possibly TRBD1 on 6 matching bases. The CDR3 loop spans 14 amino acids. Germline V gene data show CDR1 as LGHDT and CDR2 as YNNKEL (reference sequence). V was clipped by 4 bases and J by 4 bases, with 12 bases between them.

This clonotype occurred many times. This sequence joins TRBV29-1 and TRBJ2-7, with TRBD2 as a possible D gene (6 bases). Germline loops: CDR1 SQVTM, CDR2 ANQGSEA. The CDR3 contains 11 residues. The germline V and J ends were trimmed by 6 bases and 3 bases, with 9 bases remaining between them. CDR3 region: CSVRERYEQYF. The CDR3 region has the DNA TGCAGCGTCCGGGAGCGCTACGAGCAGTACTTC.

The J gene is TRBJ2-1, the V gene TRBV9; 7 bases agree with TRBD1. The CDR3 spans 11 residues. V trimming: 7 bases; J trimming: 9 bases; junction bases outside the gene matches: 4. The germline CDR1 and CDR2 sequences are SGDLS and YYNGEE. The CDR3 here is CASRSGGEQFF. The CDR3 nucleotides are TGTGCCAGCCGATCAGGGGGTGAGCAGTTCTTC.

J is TRBJ1-1 and V is TRBV30; no clear D gene. The germline V gene encodes CDR1 GTSNPN and CDR2 SVGIG (reference sequence). V shed 2 bases and J shed 8 bases, with 15 bases lying between them. The CDR3 is 13 residues long. The CDR3 DNA reads as TGTGCCTGGAGTATCGGTGTAGGTGCCGAAGCTTTCTTT. It encodes CAWSIGVGAEAFF.

This clonotype was seen repeatedly, ten times or more. The chain has TRBV29-1 and TRBJ2-7; the match to TRBD2 covers 7 bases. Germline V gene sequence: CDR1 SQVTM, CDR2 ANQGSEA. The length of the CDR3 is 13 residues. The trim removed 1 base at V and 4 bases at J, leaving 4 bases unmatched. The CDR3 sequence is CSVEGEGTYEQYF. The CDR3 DNA reads TGCAGCGTTGAAGGGGAGGGAACATACGAGCAGTACTTC.

There are many counts of this clonotype. This rearrangement joins TRBV19 to TRBJ2-2; TRBD1 matches 9 bases. This CDR3 is built from 15 residues. From germline, CDR1 is LNHDA and CDR2 SQIVND (reference sequence). The V gene end was trimmed by 6 bases and the J gene end by 1 base; junction bases not matched to a gene: 3. The CDR3 coding sequence is TGTGCCAGTAGGAGGGGACAGGGGAACACCGGGGAGCTGTTTTTT. Translated, it gives CASRRGQGNTGELFF.

There are many counts of this clonotype. The chain joins TRBV20-1 to TRBJ2-7; D uncertain. The CDR3 consists of 11 residues. Trimming took 7 bases from V and 2 from J, leaving 9 bases between them. Looked up from germline, CDR1 is DFQATT and CDR2 is SNEGSKA (reference sequence). This chain's CDR3 is CSGAEAYEQYF. DNA for the CDR3: TGCAGTGGGGCAGAGGCCTACGAGCAGTACTTC.

This clonotype was seen repeatedly, ten times or more. The V gene is TRBV30, the J gene TRBJ2-7; D is unresolved. Germline CDR1 and CDR2: GTSNPN and SVGIG (reference sequence). Trimming left V 0 bases short and J 7 bases short, with 10 bases between. This CDR3 is built from 12 residues. The DNA for the CDR3 is TGTGCCTGGAGTGTAACACCCTGGGAGCAGTACTTC. This translates into CAWSVTPWEQYF.

This clonotype was observed many times. V gene TRBV7-8 combines with J gene TRBJ2-7, with D possibly matching TRBD2 (6 bases). Trimming took off 5 bases at V and 3 bases at J, with 14 bases between the two ends. Germline values: CDR1 SGHVS, CDR2 FQNEAQ. This CDR3 has 14 residues. The CDR3 DNA follows: TGTGCCAGCAGCGTCCTAGCGAGATACTACGAGCAGTACTTC. This codes for CASSVLARYYEQYF.

This clonotype was counted a single time. A much larger clone lies a single base off, so this may be a read error. This likely comes from a read error, as the CDR3 has no conserved phenylalanine or tryptophan at its end. V usage is TRBV29-1 and J usage is TRBJ1-1; D ambiguous. V shed 1 base and J shed 5 bases, with 11 bases lying between them. The CDR3 consists of 13 residues. Germline CDR1 reads SQVTM; CDR2 reads ANQGSEA. CDR3 in DNA: TGCAGCGTTGAAGGTCGGGGATTTACTGAAGCTTTCCTT. Translated, it gives CSVEGRGFTEAFL.

In its sample, this clonotype was seen a few times. The chain joins TRBV6-5 to TRBJ2-1, with 11 bases fitting TRBD2. Looked up from germline, CDR1 is MNHEY and CDR2 is SVGAGI. Trimming removed 4 bases from V and 0 bases from J; junction bases left unmatched: 5. The CDR3 runs 17 residues. In DNA form, the CDR3 reads TGTGCCAGCAGTTTAAGACTAGCGGGACACTCCTACAATGAGCAGTTCTTC. Translated, it gives CASSLRLAGHSYNEQFF.

This clonotype was found many times. The chain recombines TRBV19 with TRBJ2-5; TRBD1 matches at 9 bases. J gave up 6 bases and V 5 bases, and 4 bases lay outside the gene matches. CDR1 and CDR2 from the germline V gene are LNHDA and SQIVND (reference sequence). This CDR3 region has 13 residues. The CDR3 bases are TGTGCCAGTAGTCCCGACAGGGGGAAGACCCAGTACTTC. Translated, it gives CASSPDRGKTQYF. The full variable domain, its missing parts supplied by reference TRBV19 and TRBJ2-5, is DGGITQSPKYLFRKEGQNVTLSCEQNLNHDAMYWYRQDPGQGLRLIYYSQIVNDFQKGDIAEGYSVSREKKESFPLTVTSAQKNPTAFYLCASSPDRGKTQYFGPGTRLLVL.

Many counts were recorded for this clonotype. The chain is built from TRBV12-3 or TRBV12-4 and TRBJ1-2; possibly TRBD1 for D (5 bases). This CDR3 spans 14 amino acids. Trimming left V 4 bases short and J 8 bases short, with 17 bases between. CDR3 region: CASSSYLVGTGYTF. CDR3 sequence (DNA): TGTGCCAGCAGTTCCTACCTTGTAGGGACGGGCTACACCTTC.

This clonotype appeared a few times. The chain has TRBV9 and TRBJ2-7; 7 bases are a match to TRBD2. V gave up 4 bases and J gave up 2 bases; unmatched junction bases: 12. CDR1 and CDR2 from the germline V gene are SGDLS and YYNGEE. CDR3 length equals 16 residues. The CDR3 region is CASSPRWREYPYEQYF. The CDR3 DNA reads as TGTGCCAGCAGCCCCCGGTGGCGGGAGTACCCCTACGAGCAGTACTTC.

This clonotype showed up many times. The chain joins TRBV6-5 to TRBJ2-1; D might be TRBD1 (5 bases). Per the germline V gene, CDR1 is MNHEY and CDR2 is SVGAGI. Trimming took 2 bases from V and 9 from J, leaving 17 bases between them. The CDR3 runs 15 residues. CDR3 in amino acids: CASSYRGLGMLEQFF. For the CDR3, the DNA is TGTGCCAGCAGTTACAGGGGTCTGGGGATGCTTGAGCAGTTCTTC.